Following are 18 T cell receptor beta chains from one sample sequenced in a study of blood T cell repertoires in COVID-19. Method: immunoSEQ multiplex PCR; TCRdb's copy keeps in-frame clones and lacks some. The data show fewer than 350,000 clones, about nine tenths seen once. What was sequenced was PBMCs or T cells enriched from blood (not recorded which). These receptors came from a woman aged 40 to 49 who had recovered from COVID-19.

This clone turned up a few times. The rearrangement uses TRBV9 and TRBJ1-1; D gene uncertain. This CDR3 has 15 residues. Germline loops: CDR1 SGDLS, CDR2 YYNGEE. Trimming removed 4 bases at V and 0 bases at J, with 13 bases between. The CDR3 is CASSPAGILNTEAFF. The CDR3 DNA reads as TGTGCCAGCAGCCCCGCGGGGATACTGAACACTGAAGCTTTCTTT.

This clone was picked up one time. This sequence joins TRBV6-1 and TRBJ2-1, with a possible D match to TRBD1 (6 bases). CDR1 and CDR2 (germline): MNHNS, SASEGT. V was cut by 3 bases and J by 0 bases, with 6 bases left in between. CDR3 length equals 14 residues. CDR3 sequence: CASSDRGSYNEQFF. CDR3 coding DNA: TGTGCCAGCAGTGACAGGGGCTCCTACAATGAGCAGTTCTTC.

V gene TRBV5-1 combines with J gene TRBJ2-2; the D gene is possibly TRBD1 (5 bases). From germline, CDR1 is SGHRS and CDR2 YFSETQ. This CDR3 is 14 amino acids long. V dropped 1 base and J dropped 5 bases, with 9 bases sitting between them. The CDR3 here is CASSLLGDTGELFF. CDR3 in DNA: TGCGCCAGCAGCTTGTTAGGGGATACCGGGGAGCTGTTTTTT.

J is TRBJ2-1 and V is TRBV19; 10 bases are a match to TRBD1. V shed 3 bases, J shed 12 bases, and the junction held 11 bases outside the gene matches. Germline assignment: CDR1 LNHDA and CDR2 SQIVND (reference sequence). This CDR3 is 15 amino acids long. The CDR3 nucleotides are TGTGCCAGTAGTATTAGGGGACAGGGGCTATGGGGGCAGTTCTTC. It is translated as CASSIRGQGLWGQFF.

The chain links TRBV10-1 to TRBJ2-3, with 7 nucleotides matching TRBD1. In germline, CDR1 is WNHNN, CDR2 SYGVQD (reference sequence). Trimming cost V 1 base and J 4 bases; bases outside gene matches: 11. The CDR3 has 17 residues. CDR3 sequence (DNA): TGCGCCAGCAGTGAGTGGGTCCTGAGACAGGGCGCAGATACGCAGTATTTT. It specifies CASSEWVLRQGADTQYF.

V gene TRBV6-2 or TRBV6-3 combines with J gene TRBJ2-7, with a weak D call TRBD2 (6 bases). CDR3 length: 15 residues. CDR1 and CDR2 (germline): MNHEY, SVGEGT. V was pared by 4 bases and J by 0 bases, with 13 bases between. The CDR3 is CASSSLGRDSYEQYF. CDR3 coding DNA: TGTGCCAGCAGTTCTTTAGGGCGGGACTCCTACGAGCAGTACTTC.

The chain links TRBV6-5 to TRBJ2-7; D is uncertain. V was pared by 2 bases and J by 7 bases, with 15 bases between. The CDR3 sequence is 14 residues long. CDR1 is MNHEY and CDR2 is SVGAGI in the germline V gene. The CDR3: CASSYQTRTREQYF. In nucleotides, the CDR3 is TGTGCCAGCAGTTACCAAACGAGAACGCGGGAGCAGTACTTC.

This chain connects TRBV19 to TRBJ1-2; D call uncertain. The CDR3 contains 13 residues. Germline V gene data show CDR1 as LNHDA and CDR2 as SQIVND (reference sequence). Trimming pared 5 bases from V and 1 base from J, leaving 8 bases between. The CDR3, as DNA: TGTGCCAGTAGTCCTCGCGGTAACTATGGCTACACCTTC. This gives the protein CASSPRGNYGYTF.

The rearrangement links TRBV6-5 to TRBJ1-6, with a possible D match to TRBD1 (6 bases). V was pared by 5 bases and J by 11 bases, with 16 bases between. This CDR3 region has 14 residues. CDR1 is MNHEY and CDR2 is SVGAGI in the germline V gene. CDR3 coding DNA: TGTGCCAGCAGTCCAAACAGGGATGGGACACCCCTCCACTTT. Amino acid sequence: CASSPNRDGTPLHF.

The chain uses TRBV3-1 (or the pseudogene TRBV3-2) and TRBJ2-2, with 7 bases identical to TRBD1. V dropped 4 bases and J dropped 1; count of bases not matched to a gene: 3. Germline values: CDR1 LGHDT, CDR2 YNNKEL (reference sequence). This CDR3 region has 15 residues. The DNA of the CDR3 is TGTGCCAGCAGCCCGGGACAGCGGAACACCGGGGAGCTGTTTTTT. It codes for CASSPGQRNTGELFF.

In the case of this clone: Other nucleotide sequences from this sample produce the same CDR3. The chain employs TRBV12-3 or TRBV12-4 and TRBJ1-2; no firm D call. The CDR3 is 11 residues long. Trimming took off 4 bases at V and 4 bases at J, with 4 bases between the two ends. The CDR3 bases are TGTGCCAGCAGTTCCAGCTATGGCTACACCTTC. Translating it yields CASSSSYGYTF.

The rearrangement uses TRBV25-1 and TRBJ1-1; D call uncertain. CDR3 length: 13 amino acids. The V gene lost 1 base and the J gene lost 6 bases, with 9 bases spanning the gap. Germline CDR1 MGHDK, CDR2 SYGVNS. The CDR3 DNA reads TGTGCCAGCAGTGAATCCCACACATCTGAAGCTTTCTTT. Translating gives CASSESHTSEAFF.

CDR3 sequence: CASSPGQGVGGTEAFF. The CDR3 DNA follows: TGTGCCAGCAGCCCGGGACAGGGGGTGGGAGGGACTGAAGCTTTCTTT. This chain links TRBV4-2 with TRBJ1-1; the match to TRBD1 covers 11 bases. This CDR3 comprises 16 residues. Germline-derived CDR1 and CDR2 are LGHNA and YNFKEQ. J was trimmed by 5 bases and V by 4 bases; bases with no gene match: 9.

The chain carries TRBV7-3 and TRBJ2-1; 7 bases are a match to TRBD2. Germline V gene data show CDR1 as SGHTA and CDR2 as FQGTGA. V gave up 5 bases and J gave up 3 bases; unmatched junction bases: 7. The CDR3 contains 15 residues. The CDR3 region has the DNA TGTGCCAGCAGCGCCTCGGGAGGCATCTACAATGAGCAGTTCTTC. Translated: CASSASGGIYNEQFF.

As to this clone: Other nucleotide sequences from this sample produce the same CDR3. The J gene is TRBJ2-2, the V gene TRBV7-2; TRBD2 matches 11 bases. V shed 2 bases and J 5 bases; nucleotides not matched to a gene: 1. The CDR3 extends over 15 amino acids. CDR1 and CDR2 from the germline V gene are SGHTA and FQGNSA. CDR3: CASSLRTSGTGELFF. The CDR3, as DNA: TGTGCCAGCAGCTTAAGGACTAGCGGGACCGGGGAGCTGTTTTTT.

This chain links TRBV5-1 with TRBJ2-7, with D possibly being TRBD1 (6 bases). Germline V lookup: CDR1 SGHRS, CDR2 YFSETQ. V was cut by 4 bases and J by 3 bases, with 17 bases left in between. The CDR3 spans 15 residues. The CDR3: CASSPSTDRIYEQYF. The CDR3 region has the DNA TGCGCCAGCAGCCCCTCAACCGACAGGATCTACGAGCAGTACTTC.

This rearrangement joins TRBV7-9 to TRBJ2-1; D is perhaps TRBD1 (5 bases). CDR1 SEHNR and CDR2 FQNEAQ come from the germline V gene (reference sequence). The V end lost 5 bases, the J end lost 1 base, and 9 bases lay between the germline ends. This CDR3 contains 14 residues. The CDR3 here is CASSPRGSYNEQFF. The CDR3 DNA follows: TGTGCCAGCAGCCCTAGGGGATCCTACAATGAGCAGTTCTTC.

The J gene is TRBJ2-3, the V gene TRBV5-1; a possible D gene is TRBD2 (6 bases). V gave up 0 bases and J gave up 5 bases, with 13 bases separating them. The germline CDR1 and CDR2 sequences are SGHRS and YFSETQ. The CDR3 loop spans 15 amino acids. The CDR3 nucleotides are TGCGCCAGCAGCTTGGCCCAATTGGGAGGAGATACGCAGTATTTT. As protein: CASSLAQLGGDTQYF.